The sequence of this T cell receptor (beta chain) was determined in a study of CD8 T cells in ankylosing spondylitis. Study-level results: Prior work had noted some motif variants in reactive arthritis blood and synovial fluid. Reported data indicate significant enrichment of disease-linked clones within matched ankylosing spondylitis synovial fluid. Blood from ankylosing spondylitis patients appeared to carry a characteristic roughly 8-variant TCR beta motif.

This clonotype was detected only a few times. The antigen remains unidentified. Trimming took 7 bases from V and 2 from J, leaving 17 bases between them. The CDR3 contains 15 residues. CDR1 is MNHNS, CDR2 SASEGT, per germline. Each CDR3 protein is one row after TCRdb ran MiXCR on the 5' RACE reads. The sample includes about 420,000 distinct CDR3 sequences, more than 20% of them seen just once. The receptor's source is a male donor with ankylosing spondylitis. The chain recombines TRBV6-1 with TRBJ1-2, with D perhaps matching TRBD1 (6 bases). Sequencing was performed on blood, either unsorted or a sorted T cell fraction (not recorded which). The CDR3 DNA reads TGTGCCAGCAACATACAGGGAGCGGTAAACTATGGCTACACCTTC. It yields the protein CASNIQGAVNYGYTF.